The rows below give T cell receptor beta chains drawn from one sample of a study of long-term antiretroviral therapy in people with HIV. Clones were sequenced by immunoSEQ multiplex PCR, and TCRdb holds only the in-frame ones, with some missing. This table has more than 35,000 clones, 80% to 90% appearing once. The input for sequencing was unsorted PBMCs, taken 2.2 years after starting antiretroviral therapy. The receptor set was obtained from a man aged 18-30 years with HIV. Both conserved end residues are part of each CDR3. Each record gives: clone size, V gene, J gene, D gene, CDR3 DNA, CDR3 protein. The D gene is left open where the match is weak. Not all rows give a size; the values are once, few, many and, for expanded clones, a class.

clone size: -
V gene: TRBV29-1
J gene: TRBJ1-3
D gene: -
CDR3 DNA: TGCAGCGTTACAGGTCCCCCTGGAAACACCATATATTTT
CDR3 protein: CSVTGPPGNTIYF

clone size: -
V gene: TRBV5-4
J gene: TRBJ2-1
D gene: TRBD1
CDR3 DNA: TGTGCCAGCAGCGGGGCGGACAGGGGGGTCTGGGGTGAGCAGTTCTTC
CDR3 protein: CASSGADRGVWGEQFF

clone size: once
V gene: TRBV9
J gene: TRBJ2-3
D gene: TRBD1
CDR3 DNA: TGTGCCAGCAGCTCTCTAGGGACAGGGGGATCAGATACGCAGTATTTT
CDR3 protein: CASSSLGTGGSDTQYF

clone size: -
V gene: TRBV7-9
J gene: TRBJ2-7
D gene: TRBD1
CDR3 DNA: TGTGCCAGCGCAACAGGGGGGTACGAGCAGTACTTC
CDR3 protein: CASATGGYEQYF

clone size: -
V gene: TRBV5-4
J gene: TRBJ2-1
D gene: TRBD2
CDR3 DNA: TGTGCCAGCAGCTTTCCGGGGGGGAATGAGCAGTTCTTC
CDR3 protein: CASSFPGGNEQFF

clone size: -
V gene: TRBV19
J gene: TRBJ2-5
D gene: -
CDR3 DNA: TGTGCCAGTAGAAAGGGCGGATCCCTGGAGACCCAGTACTTC
CDR3 protein: CASRKGGSLETQYF

clone size: -
V gene: TRBV7-2
J gene: TRBJ2-1
D gene: -
CDR3 DNA: TGTGCCAGCAGCCCCCGGGTAGCCAGCATGGTGGGTGAGCAGTTCTTC
CDR3 protein: CASSPRVASMVGEQFF

clone size: -
V gene: TRBV20-1
J gene: TRBJ1-1
D gene: -
CDR3 DNA: TGCAGTGCTTGGTACACCGGAGCTTTCTTT
CDR3 protein: CSAWYTGAFF

clone size: -
V gene: TRBV2
J gene: TRBJ2-3
D gene: -
CDR3 DNA: TGTGCCAGCAGTGAAGGACGTTCGGCAGATACGCAGTATTTT
CDR3 protein: CASSEGRSADTQYF

clone size: once
V gene: TRBV5-5
J gene: TRBJ2-7
D gene: -
CDR3 DNA: TGTGCCAGCATCCCTACCGGACCTCTTTCAGGGTACGAGCAGTACTTC
CDR3 protein: CASIPTGPLSGYEQYF

clone size: -
V gene: TRBV11-2
J gene: TRBJ2-1
D gene: -
CDR3 DNA: TGTGCCAGCAGCACAGAGGGGGCGGGGCAAGCCTACAATGAGCAGTTCTTC
CDR3 protein: CASSTEGAGQAYNEQFF

clone size: -
V gene: TRBV10-2
J gene: TRBJ1-5
D gene: -
CDR3 DNA: TGCGCCAGCAGTCTTAAAGGAGCTCAGCCCCAGCATTTT
CDR3 protein: CASSLKGAQPQHF

clone size: -
V gene: TRBV7-3
J gene: TRBJ2-5
D gene: TRBD1
CDR3 DNA: TGTGCCAGCAGCTTAACAGGGGGCCGGGAGACCCAGTACTTC
CDR3 protein: CASSLTGGRETQYF

clone size: -
V gene: TRBV6-1
J gene: TRBJ1-5
D gene: -
CDR3 DNA: TGTGCCAGCAGTGAGGGTCGAGCTCAGCCCCAGCATTTT
CDR3 protein: CASSEGRAQPQHF

clone size: -
V gene: TRBV5-4
J gene: TRBJ1-6
D gene: TRBD1
CDR3 DNA: TGTGCCAGCAGAGCTAGGACAGGGGCGGGGTCACCCCTCCACTTT
CDR3 protein: CASRARTGAGSPLHF

clone size: -
V gene: TRBV18
J gene: TRBJ2-3
D gene: -
CDR3 DNA: TGTGCCAGCTCACCACCGGGGGCAGATACGCAGTATTTT
CDR3 protein: CASSPPGADTQYF

clone size: -
V gene: TRBV9
J gene: TRBJ1-3
D gene: -
CDR3 DNA: TGTGCCAGCAGCGTAGCTGGAGGGCTCTCTGGAAACACCATATATTTT
CDR3 protein: CASSVAGGLSGNTIYF

clone size: -
V gene: TRBV6-5
J gene: TRBJ1-2
D gene: -
CDR3 DNA: TGTGCCAGCAGCCGCGACCCGTTCTTATATGGCTACACCTTC
CDR3 protein: CASSRDPFLYGYTF

clone size: -
V gene: TRBV6-1
J gene: TRBJ1-5
D gene: -
CDR3 DNA: TGTGCCAGCAGTGAACCGGGGGGCTCTTATCAGCCCCAGCATTTT
CDR3 protein: CASSEPGGSYQPQHF

clone size: few
V gene: TRBV15
J gene: TRBJ1-2
D gene: -
CDR3 DNA: TGTGCCACCAGCGGTCCCCGGGGGCGCAGCTATGGCTACACCTTC
CDR3 protein: CATSGPRGRSYGYTF

clone size: -
V gene: TRBV9
J gene: TRBJ2-5
D gene: -
CDR3 DNA: TGTGCCAGCAGCTCCGCAGGGCTCCCTCAAGAGACCCAGTACTTC
CDR3 protein: CASSSAGLPQETQYF

clone size: -
V gene: TRBV4-1
J gene: TRBJ2-4
D gene: -
CDR3 DNA: TGCGCCAGCAGCCAAGGGTTTGGGCGGTTTAGAGAAAACATTCAGTACTTC
CDR3 protein: CASSQGFGRFRENIQYF

clone size: -
V gene: TRBV19
J gene: TRBJ1-4
D gene: -
CDR3 DNA: TGTGCCAGTAGTATAACCGGGGCGCGGGAAAAACTGTTTTTT
CDR3 protein: CASSITGAREKLFF

clone size: once
V gene: TRBV7-2
J gene: TRBJ2-5
D gene: -
CDR3 DNA: TGTGCCAGCAGCCCAAACCAAGGGGTACAAGAGACCCAGTACTTC
CDR3 protein: CASSPNQGVQETQYF

clone size: -
V gene: TRBV28
J gene: TRBJ2-3
D gene: TRBD2
CDR3 DNA: TGTGCCAGCAGTTTTTCCTGGACTAGCGGGTCGCAGTATTTT
CDR3 protein: CASSFSWTSGSQYF

clone size: once
V gene: TRBV28
J gene: TRBJ2-5
D gene: TRBD1
CDR3 DNA: TGTGCCAGCAGCCGACCCAAAACAGGGGGCATCCGGCAAGAGACCCAGTACTTC
CDR3 protein: CASSRPKTGGIRQETQYF

clone size: -
V gene: TRBV6-1
J gene: TRBJ1-4
D gene: -
CDR3 DNA: TGTGCCAGCCTTGCAGGACAGTCTAATGAAAAACTGTTTTTT
CDR3 protein: CASLAGQSNEKLFF

clone size: -
V gene: TRBV2
J gene: TRBJ2-4
D gene: -
CDR3 DNA: TGTGCCAGCAGTGACTCCTTAGCCAAAAACATTCAGTACTTC
CDR3 protein: CASSDSLAKNIQYF